This T cell receptor (beta chain) was obtained from a study of vaccination effects on CD4 cells after COVID-19 (dated by TCRdb to 2021 to 2024). Turning to the overall study: The ViraFEST assay stimulated PBMC with viral peptide pools and then used TCR sequencing to identify antigen-specific CD4+ T cell clonotypes by expansion. Three convalescent patients were sampled early (day +14) and late (day +241, +227, +161 respectively) after vaccination. Post-vaccine samples across the study were collected a median of 72 days after the second dose, with a range of 14 to 241. Each well held two million PBMC cultured in IMDM containing roughly 5% human AB serum, roughly 9.9 IU/ml IL-2 and gentamicin, along with approximately 10 ug/ml peptides. SARS-CoV-2 spike-specific CD4+ TCR repertoires were compared before and after mRNA vaccination in COVID-19 convalescent patients and in infection-naive vaccine recipients. Altogether, some 10 COVID-19 convalescent patients and a few SARS-CoV-2-naive healthy vaccine recipients made up the full study. Cultures from other donors in the study were sequenced using the Oncomine TCR Beta short-read assay on an Illumina iSeq 100.

Taken from the germline V gene, the CDR1 and CDR2 loops are SGHDN and FVKESK. V lost 1 base and J lost 10 bases; the stretch between them is 14 bases long. The CDR3 runs 14 residues from the cysteine to the phenylalanine. Kept here is only the CDR3 DNA, which spans 42 bases and is read in frame from base 1. The investigation overall reported the following: Clones induced by infection and clones induced by vaccination both contracted markedly at late timepoints after vaccination, which fits with T cell responses waning over time. In convalescent patients, the post-vaccine spike-reactive repertoire consisted mainly of new vaccine-induced clones, largely distinct from infection-induced clones. Only a small number of convalescent patients were included, and no early post-infection timepoints were available, which limited the study.

After less than eleven days of culture, CD4+ T cells were isolated with the EasySep CD4+ T cell isolation kit. Convalescent patients had PCR-confirmed SARS-CoV-2 infection between March and December 2020, before Alpha, Beta and Delta variants emerged in the United States. Each participant received two doses of an mRNA SARS-CoV-2 vaccine, either BNT162b2 or mRNA-1273. Half of the culture medium was replaced with fresh IL-2-containing medium on days 3 and 7. Unless noted otherwise, every peptide stimulation condition was grown in triplicate wells. Using Ficoll-Paque Plus gradient centrifugation, PBMC were separated from whole blood and then either used fresh or cryopreserved at -140C. Genomic DNA was extracted from cultured CD4+ T cells with the QIAamp micro DNA kit. This clone has only a few counts. There is no known antigen for this receptor. Qualities for individual bases were not recorded, and no much larger clone is one base off.

Preparation of the library involved the immunoSEQ multiplex PCR assay. DNA from the CD4+ T cells that had been cultured and isolated underwent TCR beta CDR3 sequencing. Processing in the source paper ran as follows. Non-productive TCR sequences were discarded, and reads were trimmed to the CDR3 region, with only CDR3s of 7 or more amino acids retained. The MANAFEST web app was used to identify antigen-specific clonotypes by comparing expansion in peptide wells with expansion in reference cultures. Positive clones required FDR<0.05 expansion versus reference and all other wells, odds ratio above 5, and frequency above 0.1% in two replicate wells. Cross-reactive clonotypes were defined as significantly expanded in SARS-CoV-2 spike wells and in at least one common cold coronavirus spike condition. Using the stringdist R package, CDR3 similarity was measured by Levenshtein distance, and unrooted trees were constructed with ape in R 3.6.1. The clones in this table, taken by TCRdb from immuneACCESS, are in-frame only. Not every clone is retained; where verified, under half of the shortfall comes from an unresolved V gene, and the cause of the rest is unknown. V and J calls and clone size follow that table, whereas D and trimming were derived from the DNA. The sample profile shows about 50,000 clones; under 85% of them were found once. The ten most abundant clones make up approximately 5.4% of the sample.

The chain links TRBV14 with TRBJ2-1; a weak D assignment points to TRBD2 (5 bases agree). The material was CD4+ T cells from PBMCs cultured without peptide, obtained after COVID-19 vaccination. This TCR came from a human donor who had a prior SARS-CoV-2 infection. The base sequence is TGTGCCAGCAGCCAAGGAAAGCGGTTCTCCGAGCAGTTCTTC. Its translation is CASSQGKRFSEQFF.